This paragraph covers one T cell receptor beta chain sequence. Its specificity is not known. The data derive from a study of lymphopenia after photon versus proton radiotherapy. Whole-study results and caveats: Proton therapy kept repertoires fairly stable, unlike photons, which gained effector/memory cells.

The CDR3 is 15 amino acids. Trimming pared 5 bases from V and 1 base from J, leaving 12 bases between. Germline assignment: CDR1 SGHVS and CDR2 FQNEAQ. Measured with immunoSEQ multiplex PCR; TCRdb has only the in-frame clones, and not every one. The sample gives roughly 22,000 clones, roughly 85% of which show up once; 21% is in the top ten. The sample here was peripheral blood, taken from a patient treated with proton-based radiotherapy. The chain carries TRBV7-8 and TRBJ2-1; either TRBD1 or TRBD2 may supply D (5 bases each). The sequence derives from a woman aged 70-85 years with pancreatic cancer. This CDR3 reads CASSRGAESYNEQFF. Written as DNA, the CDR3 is TGTGCCAGCAGCCGAGGGGCAGAGTCCTACAATGAGCAGTTCTTC.